This T cell receptor beta chain was sequenced for a study of T cell responses to AZD1222 COVID-19 vaccine. Generated by immunoSEQ multiplex PCR, the TCRdb table keeps only in-frame clones and is missing some. The repertoire holds more than 100,000 clones, with 80% to 90% as singletons. In its sample, this clone was seen a few times. As yet, its antigen is unknown. General study results and limits: It should be noted that donors were predominantly white British and more often female, and clonal diversity was possibly underestimated. There were repertoire samples only from the period after the peak T cell response. Spike-specific TCR breadth and depth went up after people got two AZD1222 doses.

The CDR3 sequence is 19 residues long. Germline lookup yields CDR1 SEHNR and CDR2 FQNEAQ (reference sequence). J was trimmed by 3 bases and V by 5 bases; bases with no gene match: 19. Sequenced here: peripheral blood, sampled on day 0 of AZD1222 vaccination. This clonotype was sampled from an adult in good health. The V and J genes are TRBV7-9 and TRBJ1-2; TRBD1 aligns across 9 bases. The CDR3 DNA sequence: TGTGCCAGCAGCCCGATAGGGGGGACGGACAGGGGTCTTTACTATGGCTACACCTTC. Translated: CASSPIGGTDRGLYYGYTF. Full variable domain (missing parts from reference TRBV7-9 and TRBJ1-2): DTGVSQNPRHKITKRGQNVTFRCDPISEHNRLYWYRQTLGQGPEFLTYFQNEAQLEKSRLLSDRFSAERPKGSFSTLEIQRTEQGDSAMYLCASSPIGGTDRGLYYGYTFGSGTRLTVV.